This T cell receptor (beta chain) stems from a study of blood T cell repertoires in COVID-19. For the study at large: Samples representing acute and convalescent COVID-19 were sourced from the United States, Italy and Spain. Sources were T cells, B-cell-depleted T cells, or PBMCs; the material itself was cDNA or gDNA.

The CDR3 sequence is 12 residues long. Per the germline V gene, CDR1 is KGHDR and CDR2 is SFDVKD. Deletions cut 6 bases from V and 2 bases from J, with 4 bases between. Authors' methods: Nucleated cell counts were estimated from reference gene primer amplification. Generated by immunoSEQ multiplex PCR, the TCRdb table keeps only in-frame clones and is missing some. V, J and clone size were drawn from that table, and D and trimming were deduced from the DNA. The sample consists of 70,000 to 95,000 clones, 75% to 90% of them appearing once. This chain uses TRBV24-1 with TRBJ2-4; D not certain. Source material: peripheral blood. The clonotype comes from an elderly woman with active COVID-19. CDR3 nucleotides: TGTGCCACCAGTCCCACCAAAAACATTCAGTACTTC. Residues: CATSPTKNIQYF.